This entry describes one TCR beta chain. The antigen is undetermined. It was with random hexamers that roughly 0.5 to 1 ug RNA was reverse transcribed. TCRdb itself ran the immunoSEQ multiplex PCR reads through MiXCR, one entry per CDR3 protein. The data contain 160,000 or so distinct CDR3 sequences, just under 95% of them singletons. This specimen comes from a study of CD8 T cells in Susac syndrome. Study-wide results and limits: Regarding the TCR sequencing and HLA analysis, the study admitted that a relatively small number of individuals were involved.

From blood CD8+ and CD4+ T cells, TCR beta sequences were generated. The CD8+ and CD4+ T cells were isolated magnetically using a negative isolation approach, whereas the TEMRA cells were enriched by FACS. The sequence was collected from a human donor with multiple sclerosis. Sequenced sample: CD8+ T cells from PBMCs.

CDR3 nucleotide sequence: TGTGCCAGCACGGGGCCCCGTCCACCCCTCCACTTT. Its translation is CASTGPRPPLHF. This sequence joins TRBV25-1 and TRBJ1-6, with D maybe TRBD1 (5 bases). This CDR3 region has 12 residues. Germline V gene lookup returns CDR1 MGHDK and CDR2 SYGVNS. V was clipped by 7 bases and J by 11 bases, with 12 bases between them.